What follows are 6 T cell receptor beta chains derived from one specimen sequenced in a study of radiotherapy plus CTLA-4 blockade in lung cancer. Sequencing used immunoSEQ multiplex PCR; TCRdb keeps in-frame clones, though not all of them. The sample has under 45,000 clones, about four fifths seen once. The sample here was peripheral blood, taken from a patient treated with radiotherapy plus ipilimumab. These TCRs come from a human donor with non-small cell lung cancer that progressed on radiotherapy plus ipilimumab.

Regarding this clone: Other DNA sequences in the sample encode the same CDR3. This rearrangement joins TRBV6-1 to TRBJ1-3; possible D gene TRBD1, 5 bases. The CDR3 covers 17 residues. The germline V gene has CDR1 MNHNS and CDR2 SASEGT. V was cut by 0 bases and J by 0 bases, with 12 bases left in between. The DNA for the CDR3 is TGTGCCAGCAGTGAAGCGCATGGGGGGAGCTCTGGAAACACCATATATTTT. Residues: CASSEAHGGSSGNTIYF.

This chain joins TRBV7-2 and TRBJ2-1; TRBD2 agrees at 8 bases. The CDR3 loop spans 12 amino acids. The J segment lost 10 bases and the V segment lost 2 bases, leaving 1 base of the junction unmatched. In germline, CDR1 is SGHTA, CDR2 FQGNSA. In DNA form, the CDR3 reads TGTGCCAGCAGCTTAACGGGGGGGGAGCAGTTCTTC. Residues: CASSLTGGEQFF.

In this sample, this clone turned up a few times. This chain connects TRBV7-9 to TRBJ2-7; 11 nucleotides align to TRBD1. V was clipped by 5 bases and J by 6 bases; unmatched bases: 9. CDR3 length: 15 amino acids. Germline CDR1 and CDR2: SEHNR and FQNEAQ (reference sequence). CDR3 DNA sequence: TGTGCCAGCAGCGATCCGGGACAGGGGGTGGTCGAGCAGTACTTC. It translates to CASSDPGQGVVEQYF.

In its sample, this clone was seen a few times. Other DNA variants within this sample encode the same CDR3. The chain uses TRBV9 and TRBJ1-2; D perhaps matches TRBD1 (6 bases). The CDR3 has 15 residues. Looked up from germline, CDR1 is SGDLS and CDR2 is YYNGEE. V was clipped by 0 bases and J by 0 bases, with 9 bases between them. The CDR3 coding sequence is TGTGCCAGCAGCGTAGCAGGGGAAGCTAACTATGGCTACACCTTC. This translates into CASSVAGEANYGYTF.

This clone was observed once. The chain joins TRBV5-1 to TRBJ2-2; no firm D call. Germline lookup yields CDR1 SGHRS and CDR2 YFSETQ. The V gene lost 0 bases and the J gene lost 1 base, with 7 bases spanning the gap. The CDR3 has 15 amino acids. CDR3 nucleotide sequence: TGCGCCAGCAGCTTGGATCTTAGGAACACCGGGGAGCTGTTTTTT. It encodes CASSLDLRNTGELFF.

This clone is a singleton in its sample. The chain has TRBV7-9 and TRBJ2-2, with TRBD2 identical over 8 bases. V lost 4 bases, J lost 7 bases, and 8 bases stayed unmatched. The CDR3 covers 15 residues. CDR1 is SEHNR, CDR2 FQNEAQ, per germline (reference sequence). CDR3 in amino acids: CASSSISGASGELFF. The CDR3 region has the DNA TGTGCCAGCAGCTCCATTAGCGGGGCTAGCGGGGAGCTGTTTTTT.